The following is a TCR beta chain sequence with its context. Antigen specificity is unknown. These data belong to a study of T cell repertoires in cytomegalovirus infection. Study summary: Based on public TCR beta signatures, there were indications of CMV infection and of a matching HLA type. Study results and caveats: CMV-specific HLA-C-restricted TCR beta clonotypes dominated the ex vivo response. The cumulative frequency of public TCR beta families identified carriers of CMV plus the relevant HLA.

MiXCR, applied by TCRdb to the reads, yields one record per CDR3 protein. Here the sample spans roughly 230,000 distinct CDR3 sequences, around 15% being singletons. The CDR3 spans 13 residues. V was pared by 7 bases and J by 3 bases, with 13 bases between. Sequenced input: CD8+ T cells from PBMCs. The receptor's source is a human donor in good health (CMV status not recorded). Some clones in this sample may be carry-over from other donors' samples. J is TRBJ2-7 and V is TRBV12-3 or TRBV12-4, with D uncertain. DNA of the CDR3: TGTGCCAGCACCCCTGTGCCAGGCTACGAGCAGTACTTC. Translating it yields CASTPVPGYEQYF.